The present T cell receptor (beta chain) was sequenced within a study of response to subunit inactivated influenza vaccine. Note on this clonotype: Its antigen is not identified.

TCRdb ran MiXCR on the RT-PCR reads and lists one entry per CDR3 protein. The sample has just over 300,000 distinct CDR3 sequences; just over 20% are singletons. Germline CDR1 is SEHNR and CDR2 is FQNEAQ (reference sequence). The V end was cut by 1 base, the J end by 4 bases, with 13 bases between. There are 16 residues in the CDR3. Broader study findings: Authors suggested each seasonal flu vaccination may recruit only limited numbers of new T cells.

The source of this sequence is a man in his fifties or sixties who received an inactivated influenza vaccine. V usage is TRBV7-9 and J usage is TRBJ2-2; D assignment may be TRBD1 or TRBD2 (5 bases each). The source was PBMCs from blood, collected less than 22 months after vaccination. In DNA, the CDR3 is TGTGCCAGCAGCTTAGGCTCAAGGGGACCCACCGGGGAGCTGTTTTTT. Its translation: CASSLGSRGPTGELFF.